The clone carrying this T cell receptor (beta chain) was counted between two and nine times. During its preparation, the TCRbeta library received unique molecular identifiers. From the PCR reads, TCRdb called clonotypes with MiXCR, one entry per CDR3 protein. The profile shows 500,000 or so distinct CDR3 sequences, approximately 32% of them singletons. Trimming took 2 bases from V and 4 from J, leaving 14 bases between them. The CDR3 is 15 residues long. CDR1 is KGHSH, CDR2 LQKENI, per germline. The sample is drawn from a study of T-cell reconstitution after alpha-beta-depleted transplantation in children.

This sequence was found in a human donor who donated a stem cell graft to a child with aplastic anemia. The rearrangement uses TRBV18 and TRBJ1-1; D perhaps matches TRBD1 (6 bases). This material consisted of PBMCs from the stem cell graft donor, taken from the stem cell graft. The CDR3 region has the DNA TGTGCCAGCTCACCAAGAGACAGGACAACCACTGAAGCTTTCTTT. Its translation: CASSPRDRTTTEAFF. Supplemented by reference TRBV18 and TRBJ1-1, the full variable domain reads NAGVMQNPRHLVRRRGQEARLRCSPMKGHSHVYWYRQLPEEGLKFMVYLQKENIIDESGMPKERFSAEFPKEGPSILRIQQVVRGDSAAYFCASSPRDRTTTEAFFGQGTRLTVV.